This passage covers 14 T cell receptor beta chains from one sample sequenced in a study of cytomegalovirus exposure and HLA in healthy donors. Both 60 Vbeta primers and 13 Jbeta primers went into the PCR. Sequenced by immunoSEQ multiplex PCR; TCRdb stores in-frame clones only, minus some. The sample carries 150,000 or so clones, approximately 74% recorded once. Material for sequencing was PBMCs. These receptors were collected from a young man in good health and CMV-seronegative.

The chain uses TRBV6-5 and TRBJ2-5, with TRBD1 as a possible D gene (5 bases). TRBJ2-7 explains the end of the DNA better; the J call may be wrong. Germline CDR1 MNHEY, CDR2 SVGAGI. The CDR3 loop spans 13 amino acids. The CDR3 spells CASSYFQGNEQYF. The CDR3, as DNA: TGTGCCAGCAGTTACTTCCAGGGCAACGAGCAGTACTTC.

On this clone itself: Likely a read error: the CDR3 ends without its conserved phenylalanine or tryptophan. The chain is built from TRBV4-2 and TRBJ2-3; possibly TRBD1 or TRBD2 for D (5 bases each). The germline V gene has CDR1 LGHNA and CDR2 YNFKEQ. This CDR3 region has 13 residues. V was shortened by 4 bases and J by 3 bases, with 8 bases between the two germline ends. CDR3 region: CASSPEGTDTQYS. The CDR3, as DNA: TGTGCCAGCAGCCCTGAGGGGACAGATACGCAGTATTCT.

V usage is TRBV18 and J usage is TRBJ1-1, with 7 positions matching TRBD1. Trimming removed 3 bases from V and 7 bases from J; junction bases left unmatched: 5. Germline V gene sequence: CDR1 KGHSH, CDR2 LQKENI. This CDR3 is 13 amino acids long. The CDR3 sequence: CASSPVGQNEAFF. The DNA of the CDR3 is TGTGCCAGCTCACCTGTGGGACAGAATGAAGCTTTCTTT. Combining the CDR3 with reference TRBV18 and TRBJ1-1 gives the whole variable domain NAGVMQNPRHLVRRRGQEARLRCSPMKGHSHVYWYRQLPEEGLKFMVYLQKENIIDESGMPKERFSAEFPKEGPSILRIQQVVRGDSAAYFCASSPVGQNEAFFGQGTRLTVV.

Here the CDR3 reads CASLAGGSQETQYF. The CDR3, as DNA: TGTGCCTCCTTAGCGGGGGGATCCCAAGAGACCCAGTACTTC. The V and J genes are TRBV2 and TRBJ2-5, with 10 positions matching TRBD2. J was trimmed by 1 base and V by 11 bases; bases with no gene match: 7. This CDR3 spans 14 amino acids. Per the germline V gene, CDR1 is SNHLY and CDR2 is FYNNEI.

This chain's CDR3 is CASSLDRGGYEQYF. CDR3 nucleotides: TGTGCCAGCAGCTTAGATCGGGGGGGGTACGAGCAGTACTTC. The chain is built from TRBV7-9 and TRBJ2-7; TRBD2 matches at 8 bases. The germline V gene encodes CDR1 SEHNR and CDR2 FQNEAQ (reference sequence). The CDR3 consists of 14 residues. The junction had 3 bases not matched to a gene; V was cut back by 1 base and J by 4 bases.

CDR3 region: CASSISADQETQYF. Here the CDR3 DNA reads TGTGCCAGTAGTATAAGTGCAGACCAAGAGACCCAGTACTTC. The chain uses TRBV19 and TRBJ2-5; no definite D call. Trimming left V 2 bases short and J 0 bases short, with 7 bases between. Per germline, CDR1 LNHDA and CDR2 SQIVND (reference sequence). The CDR3 is 14 residues long. The full variable domain, with the rest looked up from reference TRBV19 and TRBJ2-5, is DGGITQSPKYLFRKEGQNVTLSCEQNLNHDAMYWYRQDPGQGLRLIYYSQIVNDFQKGDIAEGYSVSREKKESFPLTVTSAQKNPTAFYLCASSISADQETQYFGPGTRLLVL.

The chain is built from TRBV5-1 and TRBJ1-1; 10 bases agree with TRBD1. The CDR3 totals 15 residues. CDR1 SGHRS and CDR2 YFSETQ come from the germline V gene. Germline trimming cut 0 bases from V and 5 bases from J; bases unmatched to any gene: 4. As DNA, the CDR3 is TGCGCCAGCAGCTTGGATGGGACAGGGGAAACTGAAGCTTTCTTT. It translates to CASSLDGTGETEAFF.

This chain joins TRBV19 and TRBJ1-5; D unclear. The germline V gene has CDR1 LNHDA and CDR2 SQIVND (reference sequence). This CDR3 spans 15 amino acids. Trimming took off 3 bases at V and 1 base at J, with 10 bases between the two ends. CDR3 nucleotide sequence: TGTGCCAGTAGTATTGGCCGATCCAGCAATCAGCCCCAGCATTTT. Protein product: CASSIGRSSNQPQHF.

The V and J genes are TRBV5-6 and TRBJ2-5, with 9 bases matching TRBD1. Losses at the gene ends were 5 bases for V and 1 base for J; bases not matched to a gene: 9. There are 16 residues in the CDR3. Germline assignment: CDR1 SGHDT and CDR2 YYEEEE. The CDR3 loop reads CASRRDRDRVQETQYF. CDR3 sequence (DNA): TGTGCCAGCAGGAGGGACCGGGACAGGGTCCAAGAGACCCAGTACTTC. Based on the CDR3 plus reference TRBV5-6 and TRBJ2-5, the full variable domain is DAGVTQSPTHLIKTRGQQVTLRCSPKSGHDTVSWYQQALGQGPQFIFQYYEEEERQRGNFPDRFSGHQFPNYSSELNVNALLLGDSALYLCASRRDRDRVQETQYFGPGTRLLVL.

V is TRBV5-1 and J is TRBJ2-6, with TRBD1 identical over 8 bases. The CDR3 totals 18 residues. V shed 0 bases, J shed 2 bases, and the junction held 7 bases outside the gene matches. Germline CDR1 reads SGHRS; CDR2 reads YFSETQ. The DNA for the CDR3 is TGCGCCAGCAGCTTGGAGGGACAGGTGGTCCCTGGGGCCAACGTCCTGACTTTC. Translated, it gives CASSLEGQVVPGANVLTF.

This rearrangement joins TRBV4-2 to TRBJ2-5, with 14 positions matching TRBD2. CDR3 length equals 18 residues. Trimming removed 0 bases from V and 5 bases from J; junction bases left unmatched: 8. Germline V gives CDR1 LGHNA, CDR2 YNFKEQ. The DNA for the CDR3 is TGTGCCAGCAGCCAAGATCTCGGACTAGCGGGGGGTCGGGAGACCCAGTACTTC. It encodes CASSQDLGLAGGRETQYF.

This chain joins TRBV14 and TRBJ2-7; 8 nucleotides align to TRBD1. With V trimmed by 1 base and J by 0 bases, 2 bases remained unmatched. In germline, CDR1 is SGHDN, CDR2 FVKESK. The CDR3 is 15 amino acids. The CDR3 is CASSQGQGPSYEQYF. In nucleotides, the CDR3 is TGTGCCAGCAGCCAAGGACAGGGGCCCTCCTACGAGCAGTACTTC.

The rearrangement links TRBV5-1 to TRBJ2-1; weak D call: TRBD2 (8 bases). Germline CDR1 reads SGHRS; CDR2 reads YFSETQ. Deletions cut 4 bases from V and 12 bases from J, with 14 bases between. This CDR3 has 12 residues. CDR3 loop: CASSPGGGVQFF. The CDR3 coding sequence is TGCGCCAGCAGCCCGGGAGGGGGCGTGCAGTTCTTC.

This chain uses TRBV7-2 with TRBJ1-2; TRBD1 agrees at 7 bases. The CDR3 extends over 14 amino acids. The junction had 7 bases not matched to a gene; V was cut back by 4 bases and J by 5 bases. Germline V gene lookup returns CDR1 SGHTA and CDR2 FQGNSA. CDR3 coding DNA: TGTGCCAGCAGCTCGAGACAGGGTGGTTATGGCTACACCTTC. It translates to CASSSRQGGYGYTF.